The text below deals with one T cell receptor beta chain. This sample is drawn from a study of blood T cell repertoires in COVID-19. The wider study: The United States, Italy and Spain provided the acute and convalescent COVID-19 samples. T cells, B-cell-depleted T cells, or PBMCs supplied cDNA or gDNA.

This CDR3 is 15 amino acids long. With 4 bases clipped from V and 4 bases from J, the junction kept 7 bases outside the gene matches. Per germline, CDR1 SGHTA and CDR2 FQGTGA. Original analysis: Amplification of reference gene primers provided the estimated nucleated cell counts. Sequenced by immunoSEQ multiplex PCR; TCRdb stores in-frame clones only, minus some. V, J and clone size derive from that table, while D and trimming were established from the DNA sequence. The sample holds 190,000 or so clones; about 87% are singletons and the top ten take around 2.7%. This chain connects TRBV7-3 to TRBJ2-1; 7 bases align to TRBD1. The specimen was peripheral blood. The TCR sequence derives from a man aged 40-49 years with active or convalescent COVID-19. Here the CDR3 reads CASSSSGTDYNEQFF. The CDR3 DNA reads as TGTGCCAGCAGCTCGTCAGGGACAGATTACAATGAGCAGTTCTTC.